Reported below is one T cell receptor beta chain. This record belongs to a study of blood T cell repertoires in COVID-19. Study-level information: Material from acute and convalescent COVID-19 was sourced from the United States, Italy and Spain. PBMCs, B-cell-depleted T cells, or T cells provided the cDNA or gDNA that made up the material.

In the authors' workflow: Reference gene primer amplification in the assay estimated nucleated cell counts. TCRdb keeps only in-frame clones here, not all; method: immunoSEQ multiplex PCR. Clonal size and the V and J genes are those of that table, whereas D and trimming came from the DNA. The table shows about 210,000 clones, with 80% occurring only once. Source material: peripheral blood. This receptor was taken from a human donor in a cohort sampled during active COVID-19.

CDR3: CAWSHGAGGYTF. The CDR3 DNA reads TGTGCCTGGAGTCACGGGGCGGGGGGCTACACCTTC. The V gene is TRBV30, the J gene TRBJ1-2; perhaps TRBD1 as D (5 bases). V was cut by 2 bases and J by 8 bases, with 12 bases left in between. The CDR3 has 12 residues. CDR1 GTSNPN and CDR2 SVGIG come from the germline V gene (reference sequence).